This T cell receptor beta chain was captured in a study of T cell responses to AZD1222 COVID-19 vaccine. Regarding the study as a whole: Possibly, clonal diversity was underestimated; donors were largely white British and included more females. Spike-specific TCR breadth and depth both grew after two AZD1222 doses. Unmutated variant regions are reportedly targeted by nearly half of spike-specific TCRs.

Second-dose recipients at about 4 or about 12 weeks were treated as one pooled group. Germline CDR1 reads MGHRA; CDR2 reads YSYEKL. This CDR3 has 12 residues. V lost 8 bases and J lost 4, with 9 bases in between. Sequencing was performed with immunoSEQ multiplex PCR; in TCRdb, only in-frame clones are kept and a portion is missing. The sample gives around 140,000 clones, roughly nine tenths of which show up once; around 3.8% is in the top ten. As to this clone: The antigen is unknown.

This receptor was obtained from an adult who received the AZD1222 COVID-19 vaccine. The chain links TRBV4-1 to TRBJ1-3; maybe TRBD1 (6 bases). The material was peripheral blood, obtained 28 days after the second AZD1222 dose. The CDR3 DNA sequence: TGCGCCAGCGGGGGCCCAGGAAACACCATATATTTT. Its translation is CASGGPGNTIYF.